This T cell receptor beta chain was recorded in a study of OX40 agonist ivuxolimab in advanced cancers. The wider study: Earlier anti-PD-1, anti-PD-L1 or anti-CTLA-4 therapy was permitted; over 35% had received some.

Some clones are missing from TCRdb's copy, which holds only in-frame ones; the method was immunoSEQ multiplex PCR. The sample has roughly 64,000 clones, approximately 80% seen once. Autoimmune disease history or systemic immunosuppression led to patient exclusion. In its sample, this clone was seen once. V was clipped by 3 bases and J by 6 bases; unmatched bases: 8. Germline loops: CDR1 KGHSH, CDR2 LQKENI. The CDR3 has 14 amino acids. This TCR came from an adult with an advanced solid tumor such as melanoma, head and neck, liver or kidney cancer. The source material was CD4+ or CD8+ T cells sorted from blood, sampled in a trial of the OX40 agonist ivuxolimab. J is TRBJ2-7 and V is TRBV18; the match to TRBD2 covers 7 bases. CDR3 bases: TGTGCCAGCTCACCCCCTTCGGGGGGAGCCGAGCAGTACTTC. Translation: CASSPPSGGAEQYF.